This T cell receptor beta chain was sequenced in a study of T-cell memory formation after mild COVID-19. CDR1 and CDR2 from the germline V gene are SGHTA and FQGNSA. V was cut by 0 bases and J by 0 bases, with 9 bases left in between. The CDR3 extends over 16 amino acids. This clonotype was counted between two and nine times. What it binds is not known. Study-wide results and limits: A subset of responding clones appeared in pre-infection memory, suggesting cross-reactive memory joined.

TCRdb recomputed calls from the 5' RACE reads with MiXCR, one row per CDR3 protein. Of roughly 130,000 distinct CDR3 sequences listed, approximately 15% are singletons. This rearrangement joins TRBV7-2 to TRBJ1-3; D remains unclear. This sequence originates from a man between 18 and 35 years old who had mild COVID-19 (a few samples of this study predate the infection). Cell type and time point are not known. The sequenced sample consisted of PBMCs or a T cell subset sorted from them (not recorded which). The CDR3 loop reads CASSLAGRFSGNTIYF. The CDR3 DNA is TGTGCCAGCAGCTTAGCCGGCCGGTTCTCTGGAAACACCATATATTTT.